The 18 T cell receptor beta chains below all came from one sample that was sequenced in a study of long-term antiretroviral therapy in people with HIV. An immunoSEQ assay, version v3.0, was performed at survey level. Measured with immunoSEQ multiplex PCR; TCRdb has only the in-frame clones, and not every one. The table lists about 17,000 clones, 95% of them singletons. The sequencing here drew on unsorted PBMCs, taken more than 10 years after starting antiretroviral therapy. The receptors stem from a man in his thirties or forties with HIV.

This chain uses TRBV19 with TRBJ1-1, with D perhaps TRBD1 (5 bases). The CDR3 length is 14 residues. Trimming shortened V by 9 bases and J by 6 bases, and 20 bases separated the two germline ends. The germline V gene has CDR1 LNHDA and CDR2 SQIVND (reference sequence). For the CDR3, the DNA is TGTGCCAGCCGGGACTTCTCAGCACGTCCTGAAGCTTTCTTT. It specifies CASRDFSARPEAFF.

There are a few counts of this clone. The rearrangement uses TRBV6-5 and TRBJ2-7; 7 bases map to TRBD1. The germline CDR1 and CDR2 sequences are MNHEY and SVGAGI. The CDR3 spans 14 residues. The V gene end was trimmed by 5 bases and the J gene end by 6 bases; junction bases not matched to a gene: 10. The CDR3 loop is CASSELEGASEQYF. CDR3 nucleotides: TGTGCCAGCAGTGAACTCGAGGGGGCTAGCGAGCAGTACTTC.

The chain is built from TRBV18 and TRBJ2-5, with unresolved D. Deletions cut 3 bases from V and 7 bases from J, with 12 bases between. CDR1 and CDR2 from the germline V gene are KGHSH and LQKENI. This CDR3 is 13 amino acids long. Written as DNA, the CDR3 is TGTGCCAGCTCACCCCCATCCAGAGGGACCCAGTACTTC. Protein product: CASSPPSRGTQYF.

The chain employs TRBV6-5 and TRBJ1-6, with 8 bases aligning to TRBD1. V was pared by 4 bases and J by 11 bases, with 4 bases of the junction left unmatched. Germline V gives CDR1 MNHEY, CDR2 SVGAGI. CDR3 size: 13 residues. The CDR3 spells CASSSRTGTPLHF. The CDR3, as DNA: TGTGCCAGCAGTTCCCGGACAGGGACACCCCTCCACTTT.

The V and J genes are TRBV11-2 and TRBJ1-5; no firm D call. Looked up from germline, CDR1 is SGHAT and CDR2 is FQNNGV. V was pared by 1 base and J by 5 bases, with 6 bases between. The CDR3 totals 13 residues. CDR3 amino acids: CASSLAPDQPQHF. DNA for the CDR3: TGTGCCAGCAGCTTAGCCCCGGATCAGCCCCAGCATTTT.

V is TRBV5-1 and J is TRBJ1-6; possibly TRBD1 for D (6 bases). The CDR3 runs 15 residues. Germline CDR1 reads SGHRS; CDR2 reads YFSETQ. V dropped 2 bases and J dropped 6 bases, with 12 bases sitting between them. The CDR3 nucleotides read TGCGCCAGCAGCTTCGACAGGAGGAGTAATTCACCCCTCCACTTT. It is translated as CASSFDRRSNSPLHF. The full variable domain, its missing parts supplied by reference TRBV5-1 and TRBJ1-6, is KAGVTQTPRYLIKTRGQQVTLSCSPISGHRSVSWYQQTPGQGLQFLFEYFSETQRNKGNFPGRFSGRQFSNSRSEMNVSTLELGDSALYLCASSFDRRSNSPLHFGNGTRLTVT.

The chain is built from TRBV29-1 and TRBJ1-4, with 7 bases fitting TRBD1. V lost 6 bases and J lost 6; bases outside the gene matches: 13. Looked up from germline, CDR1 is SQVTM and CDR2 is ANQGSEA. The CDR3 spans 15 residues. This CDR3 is CSVVGDGDSDEKLFF. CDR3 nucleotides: TGCAGCGTCGTGGGAGATGGGGACAGCGATGAAAAACTGTTTTTT.

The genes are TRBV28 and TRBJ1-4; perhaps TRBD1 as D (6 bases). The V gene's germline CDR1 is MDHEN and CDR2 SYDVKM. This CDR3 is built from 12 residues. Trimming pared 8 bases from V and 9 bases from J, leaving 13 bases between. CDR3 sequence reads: CASQTGTQKLFF. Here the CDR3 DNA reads TGTGCCAGCCAGACCGGGACACAAAAACTGTTTTTT.

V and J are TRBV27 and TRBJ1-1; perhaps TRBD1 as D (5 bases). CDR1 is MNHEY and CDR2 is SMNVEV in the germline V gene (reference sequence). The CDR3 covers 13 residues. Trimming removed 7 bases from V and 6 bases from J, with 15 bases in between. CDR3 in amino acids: CASKPPGISEAFF. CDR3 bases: TGTGCCAGCAAGCCCCCAGGGATTTCTGAAGCTTTCTTT.

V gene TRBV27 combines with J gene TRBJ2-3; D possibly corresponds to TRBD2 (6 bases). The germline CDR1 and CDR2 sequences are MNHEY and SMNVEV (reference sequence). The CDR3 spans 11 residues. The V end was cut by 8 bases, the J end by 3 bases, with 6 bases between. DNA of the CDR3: TGTGCCAGCGGGAGGACAGATACGCAGTATTTT. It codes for CASGRTDTQYF.

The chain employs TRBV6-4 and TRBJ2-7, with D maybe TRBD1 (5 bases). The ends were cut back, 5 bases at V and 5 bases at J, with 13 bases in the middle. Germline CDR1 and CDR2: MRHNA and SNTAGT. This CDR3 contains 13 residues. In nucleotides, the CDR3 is TGTGCCAGCAGTAGTTGCAGGGCCCACGAGCAGTACGTC. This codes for CASSSCRAHEQYV.

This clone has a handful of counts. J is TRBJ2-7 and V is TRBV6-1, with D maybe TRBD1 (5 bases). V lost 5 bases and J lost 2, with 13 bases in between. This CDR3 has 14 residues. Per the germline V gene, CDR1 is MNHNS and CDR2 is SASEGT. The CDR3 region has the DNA TGTGCCAGCAGTCCCCTAGACAGTCCCTACGAGCAGTACGTC. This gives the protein CASSPLDSPYEQYV.

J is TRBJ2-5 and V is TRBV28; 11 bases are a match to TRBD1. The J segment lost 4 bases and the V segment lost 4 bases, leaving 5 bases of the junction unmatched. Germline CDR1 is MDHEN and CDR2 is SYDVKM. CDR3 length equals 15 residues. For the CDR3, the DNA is TGTGCCAGCAGTTCCCTGGACAGGGGGCGAGAGACCCAGTACTTC. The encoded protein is CASSSLDRGRETQYF.

This CDR3 is CARSLAWTGWNNEQFF. The CDR3 bases are TGTGCCAGAAGCTTGGCTTGGACAGGGTGGAACAATGAGCAGTTCTTC. The chain recombines TRBV5-3 with TRBJ2-1; TRBD1 matches 8 bases. TRBV5-3 is treated as an ORF (open reading frame) with a function not yet certain. The CDR3 consists of 16 residues. The ends lost 0 bases at V and 5 bases at J; junction bases unmatched: 7.

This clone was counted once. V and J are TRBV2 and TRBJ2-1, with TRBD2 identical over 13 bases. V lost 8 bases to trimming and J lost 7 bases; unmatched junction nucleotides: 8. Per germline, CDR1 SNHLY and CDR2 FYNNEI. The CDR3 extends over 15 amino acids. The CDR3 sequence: CASLWTSGGVNEQFF. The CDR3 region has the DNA TGTGCCAGCCTGTGGACTAGCGGGGGTGTTAATGAGCAGTTCTTC.

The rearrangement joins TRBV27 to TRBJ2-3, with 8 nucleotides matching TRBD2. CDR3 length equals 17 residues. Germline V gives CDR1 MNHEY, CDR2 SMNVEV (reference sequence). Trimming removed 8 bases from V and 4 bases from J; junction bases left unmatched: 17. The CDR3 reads CASLLWYTGGAPDTQYF. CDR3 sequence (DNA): TGTGCCAGCCTTCTTTGGTATACGGGGGGGGCCCCAGATACGCAGTATTTT.

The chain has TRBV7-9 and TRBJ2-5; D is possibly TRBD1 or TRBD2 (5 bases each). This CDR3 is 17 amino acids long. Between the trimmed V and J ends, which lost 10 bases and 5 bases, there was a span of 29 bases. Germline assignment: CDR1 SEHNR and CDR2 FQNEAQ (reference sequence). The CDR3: CATLTIPPGSLRETQYF. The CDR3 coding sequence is TGTGCCACCCTGACTATACCCCCAGGGTCCCTGAGGGAGACCCAGTACTTC.

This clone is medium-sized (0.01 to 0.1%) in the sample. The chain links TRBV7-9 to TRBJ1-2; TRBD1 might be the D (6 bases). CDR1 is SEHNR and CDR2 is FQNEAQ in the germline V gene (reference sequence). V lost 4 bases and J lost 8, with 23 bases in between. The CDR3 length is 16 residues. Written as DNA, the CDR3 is TGTGCCAGCAGCTCATCTATTTTATCGGGGGCGGACGGCTACACCTTC. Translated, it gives CASSSSILSGADGYTF.